These 11 T cell receptor beta chains share one sample of origin, sequenced in a study of blood T cells in healthy people across ages. Primed by a sample-barcoded 5' primer and a J-beta primer mix, a second PCR proceeded for 7 to 11 cycles. TCRdb ran MiXCR on the 5' RACE reads and lists one entry per CDR3 protein. The table shows 800,000 to 1,300,000 distinct CDR3 sequences, with around 25% occurring only once. The same sample was also used in a study of T cells of mothers and their children.

The material sequenced was blood. The receptors come from a girl aged 2-9 years in good health.

Note on this clonotype: At one of its ends the junction is not consistent with the germline gene, which may arise from a read error. The chain couples TRBV3-1 to TRBJ2-1, with 8 bases fitting TRBD2. CDR1 is LGHDT and CDR2 is YNNKEL in the germline V gene (reference sequence). The CDR3 consists of 14 residues. This chain's CDR3 is CASRLAGLYNERFF. The DNA of the CDR3 is TGTGCCAGCAGATTAGCGGGACTATACAATGAGCGGTTCTTC.

CDR3 nucleotide sequence: TGTGCCAGCAGCCCCAGACTAGCGGGAAACCAAGAGACCCAGTACTTC. It encodes CASSPRLAGNQETQYF. The chain is built from TRBV7-2 and TRBJ2-5, with TRBD2 matching over 11 bases. Germline V gene sequence: CDR1 SGHTA, CDR2 FQGNSA. The J segment lost 0 bases and the V segment lost 5 bases, leaving 5 bases of the junction unmatched. This CDR3 has 16 amino acids.

This clonotype was seen more than once but under ten times. The chain carries TRBV9 and TRBJ1-2; D is uncertain. Trimming stripped 4 bases from V and 3 bases from J, with 13 bases between. Germline V gives CDR1 SGDLS, CDR2 YYNGEE. The CDR3 runs 14 residues. The CDR3 protein is CASSPGRPHYGYTF. The CDR3 DNA reads TGTGCCAGCAGCCCCGGACGGCCCCACTATGGCTACACCTTC.

The V and J genes are TRBV20-1 and TRBJ2-7; 8 bases are a match to TRBD2. Per the germline V gene, CDR1 is DFQATT and CDR2 is SNEGSKA (reference sequence). This CDR3 has 15 amino acids. Trimming took 0 bases from V and 2 from J; bases not matched to a gene: 6. The CDR3 DNA sequence: TGCAGTGCTAGAGACCCCGGGAGGGAGACCTACGAGCAGTACTTC. Its protein product is CSARDPGRETYEQYF.

This clonotype was detected a few times. The genes are TRBV20-1 and TRBJ2-5; D is possibly TRBD1 (6 bases). Near its end, the DNA agrees better with TRBJ2-7, so the J call may be wrong. There are 14 residues in the CDR3. CDR1 is DFQATT, CDR2 SNEGSKA, per germline (reference sequence). CDR3 nucleotides: TGCAGTGCTAGAGAAGGACCCCAGGGGAACGAGCAGTACTTC. This codes for CSAREGPQGNEQYF.

The CDR3 here is CASSQEPSIEQYF. CDR3 DNA sequence: TGTGCCAGCAGCCAAGAACCCTCGATTGAGCAGTACTTC. The V gene is TRBV14, the J gene TRBJ2-7; no clear D. Deletions cut 0 bases from V and 7 bases from J, with 10 bases between. CDR1 SGHDN and CDR2 FVKESK come from the germline V gene. CDR3 size: 13 residues.

This chain joins TRBV5-1 and TRBJ1-1; D not certain. V was trimmed by 4 bases and J by 1 base, leaving 8 bases between them. The germline CDR1 and CDR2 sequences are SGHRS and YFSETQ. The CDR3 has 13 residues. The CDR3 sequence is CASSPIQNTEAFF. CDR3 in DNA: TGCGCCAGCAGCCCAATCCAGAACACTGAAGCTTTCTTT.

The V and J genes are TRBV4-1 and TRBJ1-1, with 8 bases lining up with TRBD1. This CDR3 region has 17 residues. CDR1 and CDR2 from the germline V gene are MGHRA and YSYEKL. Trimming at V came to 2 bases and at J to 6 bases, leaving 14 bases not matched to a gene. The chain's CDR3 is CASSQPLRGPQGAEAFF. DNA of the CDR3: TGCGCCAGCAGCCAACCACTCAGGGGGCCCCAGGGTGCTGAAGCTTTCTTT.

The rearrangement joins TRBV2 to TRBJ2-5; 9 bases align to TRBD1. J lost 3 bases, V lost 9 bases, and 2 bases had no gene match. Germline V lookup: CDR1 SNHLY, CDR2 FYNNEI. The CDR3 loop spans 12 amino acids. The CDR3 nucleotides read TGTGCCAGAGGACAGGGGAAAGAGACCCAGTACTTC. It encodes CARGQGKETQYF.

The J gene is TRBJ2-5, the V gene TRBV29-1; D is perhaps TRBD1 (5 bases). The J call could be wrong; TRBJ2-7 is a better fit for the DNA end. Germline assignment: CDR1 SQVTM and CDR2 ANQGSEA. This CDR3 spans 11 amino acids. The CDR3 reads CSVVWGAEQYF. The CDR3 DNA is TGCAGCGTTGTTTGGGGCGCCGAGCAGTACTTC.

On this clonotype itself: In this CDR3 the conserved last residue, phenylalanine or tryptophan, is missing, so a read error is likely. The chain links TRBV6-2 or TRBV6-3 to TRBJ2-5, with 7 bases fitting TRBD1. This CDR3 is built from 14 residues. Germline CDR1 MNHEY, CDR2 SVGEGT. J was trimmed by 5 bases and V by 5 bases; bases with no gene match: 8. The CDR3 here is CASSTRQGGETQYL. In DNA, the CDR3 is TGTGCCAGCAGTACAAGACAGGGCGGCGAGACCCAGTACCTC.